The count of the clone carrying this T cell receptor beta chain is one. Its antigen is still unknown. This sample was included in a study of cytomegalovirus exposure and HLA in healthy donors. Study-wide findings and caveats: Reportedly, HLA-A and HLA-B alleles of most subjects were accurately predicted from TCR beta. The sole available immune exposure information was CMV serostatus.

PCR involved 60 Vbeta and 13 Jbeta primers. Profiling relied on immunoSEQ multiplex PCR, and the TCRdb table lists in-frame clones only, not all of them. The sample comprises about 170,000 clones, roughly 79% of which are singletons, and 4.9% rests with the top ten. Germline V lookup: CDR1 LGHNA, CDR2 YSLEER. Trimming removed 2 bases at V and 7 bases at J, with 12 bases between. The CDR3 length is 14 residues. The chain links TRBV4-3 to TRBJ2-1; the D gene is possibly TRBD1 (6 bases). The origin of this receptor is a woman younger than 30 in good health and CMV-seropositive. The sample was PBMCs. The CDR3 loop is CASSQRGLGNEQFF. The CDR3 coding sequence is TGCGCCAGCAGCCAAAGGGGGTTGGGGAATGAGCAGTTCTTC.